The present entry profiles one TCR beta chain with its context. This entry comes from a study of CD8+ T cells in alopecia areata. The germline V and J ends were trimmed by 7 bases and 5 bases, with 15 bases remaining between them. Germline V gives CDR1 SQVTM, CDR2 ANQGSEA. CDR3 size: 12 residues. As to treatment: oral pan-JAK inhibitor, 5-10 mg twice daily. As the sequencing template, cDNA was produced by extracting RNA and reverse transcribing it. TCRdb's table, derived via immunoSEQ multiplex PCR, lists solely in-frame clones and lacks some. The sample lists 100,000 or so clones, about 61% occurring once.

The material was CD8+ T cells sorted from blood, obtained at approximately week 56, from a patient treated with tofacitinib. J is TRBJ2-7 and V is TRBV29-1; D ambiguous. The clonotype was recovered from a human donor with alopecia areata. Here the CDR3 reads CSAVSLRDEQYF. The CDR3 coding sequence is TGCAGCGCTGTGTCCCTCCGGGACGAGCAGTACTTC.